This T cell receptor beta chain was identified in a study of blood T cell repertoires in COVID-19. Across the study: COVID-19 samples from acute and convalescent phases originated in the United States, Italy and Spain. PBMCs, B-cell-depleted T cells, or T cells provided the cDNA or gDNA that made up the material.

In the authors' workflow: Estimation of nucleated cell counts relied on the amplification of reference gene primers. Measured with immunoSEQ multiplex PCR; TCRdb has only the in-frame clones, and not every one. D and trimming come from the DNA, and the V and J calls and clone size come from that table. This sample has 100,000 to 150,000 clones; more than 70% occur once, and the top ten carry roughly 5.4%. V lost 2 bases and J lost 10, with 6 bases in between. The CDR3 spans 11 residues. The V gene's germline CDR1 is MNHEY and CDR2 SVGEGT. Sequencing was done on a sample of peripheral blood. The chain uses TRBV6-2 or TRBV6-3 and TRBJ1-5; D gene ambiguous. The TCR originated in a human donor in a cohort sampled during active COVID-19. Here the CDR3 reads CASSYRSPQHF. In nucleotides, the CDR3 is TGTGCCAGCAGTTACAGGAGTCCCCAGCATTTT.